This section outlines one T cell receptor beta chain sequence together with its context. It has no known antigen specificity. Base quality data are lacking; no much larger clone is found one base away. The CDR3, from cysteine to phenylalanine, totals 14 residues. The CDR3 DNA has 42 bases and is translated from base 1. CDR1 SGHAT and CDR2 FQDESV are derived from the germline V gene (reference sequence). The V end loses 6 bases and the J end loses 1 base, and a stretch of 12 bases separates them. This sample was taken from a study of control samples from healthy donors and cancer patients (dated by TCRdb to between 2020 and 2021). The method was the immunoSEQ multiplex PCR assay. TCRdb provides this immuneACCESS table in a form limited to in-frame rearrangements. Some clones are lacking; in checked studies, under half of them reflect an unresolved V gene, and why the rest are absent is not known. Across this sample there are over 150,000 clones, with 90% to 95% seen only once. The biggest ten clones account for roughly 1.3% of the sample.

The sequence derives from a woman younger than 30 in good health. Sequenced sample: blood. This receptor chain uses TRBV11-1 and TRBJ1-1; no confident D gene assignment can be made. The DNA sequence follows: TGTGCCAGCAGACATCCTGGAGGGAACACTGAAGCTTTCTTT. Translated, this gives CASRHPGGNTEAFF.